This T cell receptor beta chain appears in the sequencing data of a study of beta chain features in type 1 diabetes. Regarding the study as a whole: The study found moderately but significantly shorter TCRB CDR3s in all four CD4+ subsets of Type 1 diabetes patients.

This clone was counted a few times. The antigen is undetermined. Isolated RNA was reverse transcribed in full, so expressed TCRB transcripts were sequenced. Sequencing used immunoSEQ multiplex PCR; TCRdb keeps in-frame clones, though not all of them. The sample includes 680,000 or so clones, 15% to 18% of them seen just once. The V gene lost 3 bases and the J gene lost 1 base, with 15 bases spanning the gap. CDR3 length equals 16 residues. CDR1 is SGDLS, CDR2 YYNGEE, per germline. Post-sort purity exceeded 95% for all sorted populations. The TCR was taken from a man younger than 35 in good health. The source material was naive CD4+ T cells from blood. The chain uses TRBV9 and TRBJ2-3, with D maybe TRBD1 (5 bases). DNA for the CDR3: TGTGCCAGCAGCGCCTCAGGGTCCTTTCGCACAGATACGCAGTATTTT. This codes for CASSASGSFRTDTQYF.